The 25 T cell receptor beta chains in this list originate from one sample, sequenced in a study of T cell repertoires in cytomegalovirus infection (dated by TCRdb to between 2018 and 2021). Their specific antigens are unknown. The treatment or condition label here, explained by the study, means: in vitro stimulation with specific CMV peptide epitopes to enrich CMV-specific T cells. Reads for this sample came from an Illumina HiSeq 1500. TCRdb trimmed the raw reads at Q25, called clones with MiXCR and kept productive beta chains. For every CDR3 protein sequence, its rows merge into one entry that carries the most common genes and DNA. Counted in this sample were 650,000 to 900,000 distinct CDR3 sequences; roughly 28% of them appeared once. Less than 15% of the sample goes to the ten largest clones. The specimen was cultured CD8+ T cells from PBMCs, collected from culture after CMV antigen stimulation. The receptor source for this set is a human donor in good health (CMV status not recorded). Some clones in this sample may be carry-over from other donors' samples.

This clonotype was observed a few times. This rearrangement joins TRBV18 to TRBJ1-4; D is uncertain. Germline V gives CDR1 KGHSH, CDR2 LQKENI. The CDR3 is 15 residues long. The V and J ends lost 2 bases and 0 bases respectively, with 7 bases between them. The CDR3 is CASSPGDATNEKLFF. The CDR3 DNA reads as TGTGCCAGCTCACCAGGGGATGCAACTAATGAAAAACTGTTTTTT.

This clonotype showed up just a few times. V usage is TRBV7-8 and J usage is TRBJ2-5; 10 bases match TRBD2. The J segment lost 2 bases and the V segment lost 5 bases, leaving 5 bases of the junction unmatched. CDR1 SGHVS and CDR2 FQNEAQ come from the germline V gene. This CDR3 has 15 residues. As DNA, the CDR3 is TGTGCCAGCAGCCTGCCGACTAGCGGGCAAGAGACCCAGTACTTC. Its protein product is CASSLPTSGQETQYF.

The rearrangement links TRBV2 to TRBJ2-7; 14 bases align to TRBD2. Germline V gene data show CDR1 as SNHLY and CDR2 as FYNNEI. Trimming at V came to 6 bases and at J to 4 bases, leaving 5 bases not matched to a gene. There are 15 residues in the CDR3. CDR3 nucleotide sequence: TGTGCCAGCAGCGCGGGACTAGCGGGGGTATACGAGCAGTACGTC. It specifies CASSAGLAGVYEQYV.

This chain uses TRBV9 with TRBJ2-5; D unresolved. This CDR3 contains 14 residues. Germline lookup yields CDR1 SGDLS and CDR2 YYNGEE. V was shortened by 0 bases and J by 1 base, with 7 bases between the two germline ends. CDR3 DNA: TGTGCCAGCAGCGTAGCTGGCAGCCAAGAGACCCAGTACTTC. This sequence encodes CASSVAGSQETQYF.

This chain joins TRBV28 and TRBJ1-1, with a tentative D call TRBD1 (5 bases). The CDR3 is made up of 15 amino acids. CDR1 MDHEN and CDR2 SYDVKM come from the germline V gene. The V end lost 5 bases, the J end lost 0 bases, and 13 bases lay between the germline ends. The CDR3 reads CASSPISDMNTEAFF. In nucleotides, the CDR3 is TGTGCCAGCAGTCCCATATCGGACATGAACACTGAAGCTTTCTTT.

This clonotype was seen a few times. The CDR3 loop reads CASSLGPGDRANYGYTF. The CDR3 region has the DNA TGTGCCAGCAGTTTAGGGCCTGGGGACAGAGCTAACTATGGCTACACCTTC. This chain links TRBV12-3 or TRBV12-4 with TRBJ1-2, with 7 bases matching TRBD1. Losses at the gene ends were 1 base for V and 0 bases for J; bases not matched to a gene: 8. This CDR3 spans 17 amino acids.

The chain recombines TRBV4-1 with TRBJ2-3, with 9 bases that match TRBD2. Germline CDR1 reads MGHRA; CDR2 reads YSYEKL. The CDR3 is 16 residues long. J lost 6 bases, V lost 4 bases, and 11 bases had no gene match. CDR3 bases: TGCGCCAGCAGCCCCCGGACTAGCGCGGGCTCCGATACGCAGTATTTT. This encodes CASSPRTSAGSDTQYF.

This clonotype was detected only a few times. This chain joins TRBV28 and TRBJ2-1; no definite D call. CDR1 is MDHEN and CDR2 is SYDVKM in the germline V gene. V lost 6 bases and J lost 6, with 9 bases in between. The CDR3 sequence is 12 residues long. The CDR3 DNA reads as TGTGCCAGCAGCCAAGGTATCAATGAGCAGTTCTTC. It codes for CASSQGINEQFF.

On this clonotype itself: A junction end diverges from the germline sequence, so it may reflect a read error. The chain combines TRBV4-2 with TRBJ2-1, with 8 bases aligning to TRBD2. The CDR3 has 14 amino acids. Germline V lookup: CDR1 LGHNA, CDR2 YNFKEQ. The CDR3 sequence: CASSQARGGNVQFF. DNA for the CDR3: TGTGCCAGCAGCCAAGCCCGGGGGGGCAATGTGCAGTTCTTC.

This chain uses TRBV2 with TRBJ2-7, with D unclear. Trimming took off 5 bases at V and 4 bases at J, with 6 bases between the two ends. CDR1 is SNHLY and CDR2 is FYNNEI in the germline V gene. The CDR3 has 11 amino acids. The CDR3 region is CASSFKYEQYV. CDR3 nucleotide sequence: TGTGCCAGCAGTTTCAAATACGAGCAGTACGTC.

The V call is TRBV11-2, the J call TRBJ2-2; D is tentatively TRBD1 or TRBD2 (7 bases each). Germline CDR1 and CDR2: SGHAT and FQNNGV. The CDR3 length is 17 residues. V lost 0 bases and J 1 base, leaving 12 bases between the germline ends. The CDR3 loop is CASSLDRGGGNTGELFF. The CDR3 DNA reads TGTGCCAGCAGCTTAGACAGGGGGGGTGGGAACACCGGGGAGCTGTTTTTT.

The table lists this clonotype with many counts. This sequence joins TRBV4-1 and TRBJ1-6; maybe TRBD1 (5 bases). The CDR3 has 18 residues. V shed 1 base and J shed 9 bases, with 22 bases lying between them. The germline CDR1 and CDR2 sequences are MGHRA and YSYEKL. CDR3: CASSQVFLIPGLGSPLHF. The CDR3 DNA sequence: TGCGCCAGCAGCCAAGTTTTTCTGATCCCGGGGCTGGGTTCACCCCTCCACTTT.

This clonotype was seen ten or more times. The chain joins TRBV7-6 to TRBJ2-3, with 8 nucleotides matching TRBD1. The CDR3 spans 15 residues. Germline V gene lookup returns CDR1 SGHVS and CDR2 FNYEAQ. Trimming took 3 bases from V and 5 from J; bases not matched to a gene: 7. The DNA for the CDR3 is TGTGCCAGCAGCTTTTTGGACAGGGAGGAAGATACGCAGTATTTT. Translating gives CASSFLDREEDTQYF.

This chain's CDR3 is CARRGLGGLTGELFF. The CDR3 DNA sequence: TGTGCCAGAAGGGGACTAGGTGGCCTTACCGGGGAGCTGTTTTTT. The chain links TRBV12-3 or TRBV12-4 to TRBJ2-2; TRBD2 agrees at 8 bases. The CDR3 consists of 15 residues. The trim removed 9 bases at V and 5 bases at J, leaving 11 bases unmatched.

The table lists this clonotype with a few counts. V and J are TRBV12-3 or TRBV12-4 and TRBJ2-4, with 8 nucleotides matching TRBD2. The CDR3 spans 16 residues. The J segment lost 4 bases and the V segment lost 8 bases, leaving 13 bases of the junction unmatched. The DNA of the CDR3 is TGTGCCAGCCTTAAGGAGCGGGGGTATCCTAAAAACATTCAGTACTTC. Encoded protein: CASLKERGYPKNIQYF.

This clonotype was counted a single time. The chain recombines TRBV5-6 with TRBJ2-1; 8 nucleotides line up with TRBD1. The CDR3 has 15 amino acids. V was pared by 1 base and J by 7 bases, with 7 bases of the junction left unmatched. Germline assignment: CDR1 SGHDT and CDR2 YYEEEE. CDR3 nucleotide sequence: TGTGCCAGCAGCTTGCCAGGGGGCTTGGGAAATGAGCAGTTCTTC. It encodes CASSLPGGLGNEQFF.

The rearrangement links TRBV27 to TRBJ1-2; 9 positions agree with TRBD1. CDR1 is MNHEY and CDR2 is SMNVEV in the germline V gene (reference sequence). This CDR3 is 15 amino acids long. The V gene end was trimmed by 2 bases and the J gene end by 8 bases; junction bases not matched to a gene: 9. CDR3 residues: CASSLSFGQGIGYTF. The DNA for the CDR3 is TGTGCCAGCAGTTTAAGTTTCGGACAGGGGATCGGCTACACCTTC.

The chain recombines TRBV7-6 with TRBJ1-2, with D perhaps matching TRBD1 (6 bases). V was trimmed by 6 bases and J by 8 bases, leaving 22 bases between them. The germline V gene has CDR1 SGHVS and CDR2 FNYEAQ. The CDR3 is made up of 15 amino acids. CDR3 region: CASSEGTSSLSGYTF. The CDR3 DNA sequence: TGTGCCAGCAGTGAAGGGACATCCTCACTCTCGGGCTACACCTTC.

V is TRBV5-6 and J is TRBJ1-4; D is unclear. Trimming left V 2 bases short and J 4 bases short, with 18 bases between. Germline values: CDR1 SGHDT, CDR2 YYEEEE. The CDR3 runs to 17 residues. The CDR3 DNA is TGTGCCAGCAGCTTTCCCCGGAGAGACGGAATTAATGAAAAACTGTTTTTT. Its protein product is CASSFPRRDGINEKLFF.

In this sample, this clonotype turned up a few times. The chain has TRBV6-5 and TRBJ2-7, with 7 nucleotides matching TRBD2. CDR1 and CDR2 (germline): MNHEY, SVGAGI. After removal of 5 bases from V and 2 bases from J, the junction contained 9 bases not matched to a gene. The CDR3 runs to 15 residues. This CDR3 is CASSARLASPYEQYF. The CDR3 DNA is TGTGCCAGCAGTGCTAGACTAGCATCTCCCTACGAGCAGTACTTC.

Notes on this clonotype: Sequence at one end of the junction differs from germline and may be a read error. This rearrangement joins TRBV15 to TRBJ1-1, with D maybe TRBD1 (6 bases). CDR1 is LNHNV and CDR2 is YYDKDF in the germline V gene (reference sequence). The length of the CDR3 is 15 residues. CDR3 protein: CATNRGPGAGTEAFF. The CDR3 DNA reads as TGTGCCACCAACAGAGGCCCGGGGGCCGGCACTGAAGCTTTCTTT.

This clonotype was observed a few times. In DNA, the CDR3 is TGTGCCAGCAGTGACCGGATTATGAACACTGAAGCTTTCTTT. This translates into CASSDRIMNTEAFF. The chain is built from TRBV2 and TRBJ1-1; unclear D gene. Germline CDR1 reads SNHLY; CDR2 reads FYNNEI. Trimming pared 3 bases from V and 0 bases from J, leaving 8 bases between. This CDR3 has 14 amino acids. Combining the CDR3 with reference TRBV2 and TRBJ1-1 gives the whole variable domain EPEVTQTPSHQVTQMGQEVILRCVPISNHLYFYWYRQILGQKVEFLVSFYNNEISEKSEIFDDQFSVERPDGSNFTLKIRSTKLEDSAMYFCASSDRIMNTEAFFGQGTRLTVV.

V gene TRBV12-3 or TRBV12-4 combines with J gene TRBJ2-7, with TRBD1 matching over 8 bases. After removal of 8 bases from V and 6 bases from J, the junction contained 12 bases not matched to a gene. The CDR3 is 14 residues long. The CDR3 DNA reads TGTGCCAGCGGCCGACAGGGGCGAGGGAGCGAGCAGTACTTC. Translation gives CASGRQGRGSEQYF.

The table lists this clonotype with many counts. The V call is TRBV7-6, the J call TRBJ2-3; maybe TRBD1 (6 bases). This CDR3 has 16 amino acids. V was trimmed by 0 bases and J by 0 bases, leaving 10 bases between them. Germline CDR1 is SGHVS and CDR2 is FNYEAQ. The CDR3 coding sequence is TGTGCCAGCAGCTTAGCCCTTGGGGGCAGCACAGATACGCAGTATTTT. It yields the protein CASSLALGGSTDTQYF. Full variable domain (outside the CDR3, taken from reference TRBV7-6 and TRBJ2-3): GAGVSQSPRYKVTKRGQDVALRCDPISGHVSLYWYRQALGQGPEFLTYFNYEAQQDKSGLPNDRFSAERPEGSISTLTIQRTEQRDSAMYRCASSLALGGSTDTQYFGPGTRLTVL.

With respect to this clonotype: This could be a read error, since a much larger clone is one nucleotide away. The V and J genes are TRBV7-4 and TRBJ1-1; no definite D call. Trimming shortened V by 4 bases and J by 5 bases, and 17 bases separated the two germline ends. Germline CDR1 reads SGHVT; CDR2 reads SQSDAQ. CDR3 length: 15 amino acids. The CDR3 reads CASSSAKWEGTEAFF. The CDR3 DNA sequence: TGTGCCAGCAGCTCAGCGAAATGGGAGGGAACTGAAGCTTTCTTT. Based on the CDR3 plus reference TRBV7-4 and TRBJ1-1, the full variable domain is GAGVSQSPRYKVAKRGRDVALRCDSISGHVTLYWYRQTLGQGSEVLTYSQSDAQRDKSGRPSGRFSAERPERSVSTLKIQRTEQGDSAVYLCASSSAKWEGTEAFFGQGTRLTVV.